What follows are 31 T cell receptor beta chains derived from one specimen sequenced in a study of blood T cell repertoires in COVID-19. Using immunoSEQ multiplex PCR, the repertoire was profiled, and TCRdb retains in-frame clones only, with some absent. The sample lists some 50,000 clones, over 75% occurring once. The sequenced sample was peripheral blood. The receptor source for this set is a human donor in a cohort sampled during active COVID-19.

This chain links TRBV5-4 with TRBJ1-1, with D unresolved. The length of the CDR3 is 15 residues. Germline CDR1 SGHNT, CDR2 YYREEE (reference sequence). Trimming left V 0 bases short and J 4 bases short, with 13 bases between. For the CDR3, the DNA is TGTGCCAGCAGCTTGGCCGAGGGTAGGTCCACTGAAGCTTTCTTT. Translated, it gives CASSLAEGRSTEAFF.

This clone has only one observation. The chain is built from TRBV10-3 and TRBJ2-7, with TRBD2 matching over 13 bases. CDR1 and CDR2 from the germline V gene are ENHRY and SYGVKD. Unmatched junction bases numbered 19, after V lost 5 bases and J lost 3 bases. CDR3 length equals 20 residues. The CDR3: CAISTRTPTTSGGSGYEQYF. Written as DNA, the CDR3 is TGTGCCATCAGTACACGCACCCCCACGACTAGCGGGGGGTCGGGCTACGAGCAGTACTTC.

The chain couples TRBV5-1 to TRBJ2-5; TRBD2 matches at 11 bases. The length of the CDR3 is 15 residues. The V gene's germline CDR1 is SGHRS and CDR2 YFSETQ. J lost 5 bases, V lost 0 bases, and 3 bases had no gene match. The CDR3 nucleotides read TGCGCCAGCAGCTTGGCTAGCGGGGGGCCCGAGACCCAGTACTTC. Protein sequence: CASSLASGGPETQYF.

Written as DNA, the CDR3 is TGTGCCAGCAGCTTAACCCACGGACCTCCGGGGAACATTCAGTACTTC. Residues: CASSLTHGPPGNIQYF. The chain employs TRBV7-3 and TRBJ2-4; weak D call: TRBD2 (5 bases). V was pared by 0 bases and J by 7 bases, with 16 bases between. The germline V gene has CDR1 SGHTA and CDR2 FQGTGA. The CDR3 has 16 amino acids.

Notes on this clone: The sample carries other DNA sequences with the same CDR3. This chain's CDR3 is CASSLDRGDTQYF. In nucleotides, the CDR3 is TGTGCCAGCAGCTTGGACAGGGGAGATACGCAGTATTTT. The chain uses TRBV5-4 and TRBJ2-3; the match to TRBD1 covers 7 bases. V gave up 0 bases and J gave up 5 bases; unmatched junction bases: 0. The CDR3 spans 13 residues. CDR1 and CDR2 (germline): SGHNT, YYREEE (reference sequence).

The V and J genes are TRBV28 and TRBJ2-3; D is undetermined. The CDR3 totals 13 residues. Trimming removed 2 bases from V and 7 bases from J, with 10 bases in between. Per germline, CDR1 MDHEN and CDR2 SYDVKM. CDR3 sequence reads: CASSLIAPNTQYF. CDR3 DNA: TGTGCCAGCAGTTTAATAGCTCCCAATACGCAGTATTTT.

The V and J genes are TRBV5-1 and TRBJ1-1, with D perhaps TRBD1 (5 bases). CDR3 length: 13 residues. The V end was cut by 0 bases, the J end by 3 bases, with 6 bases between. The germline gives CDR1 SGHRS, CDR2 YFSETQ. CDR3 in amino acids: CASSLEGHTEAFF. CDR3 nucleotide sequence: TGCGCCAGCAGCTTGGAGGGGCACACTGAAGCTTTCTTT.

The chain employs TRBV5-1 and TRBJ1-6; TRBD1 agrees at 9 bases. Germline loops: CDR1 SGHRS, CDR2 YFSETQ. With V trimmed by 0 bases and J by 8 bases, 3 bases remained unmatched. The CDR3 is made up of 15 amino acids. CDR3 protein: CASSLEGQGHSPLHF. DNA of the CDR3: TGCGCCAGCAGCTTGGAGGGACAGGGTCATTCACCCCTCCACTTT.

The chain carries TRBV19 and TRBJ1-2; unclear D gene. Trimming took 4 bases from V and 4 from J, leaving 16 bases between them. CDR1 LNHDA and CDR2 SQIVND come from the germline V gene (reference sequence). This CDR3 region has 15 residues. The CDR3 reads CASSTLGQVIYGYTF. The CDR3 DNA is TGTGCCAGTAGTACCTTGGGCCAGGTGATCTATGGCTACACCTTC.

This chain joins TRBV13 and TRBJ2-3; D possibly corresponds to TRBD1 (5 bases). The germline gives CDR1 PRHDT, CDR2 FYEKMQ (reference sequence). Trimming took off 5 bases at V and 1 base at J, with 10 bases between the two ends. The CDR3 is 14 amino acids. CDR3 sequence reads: CASSTEQGTDTQYF. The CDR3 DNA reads TGTGCCAGCAGCACCGAACAGGGCACAGATACGCAGTATTTT. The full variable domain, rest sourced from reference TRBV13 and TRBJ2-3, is AAGVIQSPRHLIKEKRETATLKCYPIPRHDTVYWYQQGPGQDPQFLISFYEKMQSDKGSIPDRFSAQQFSDYHSELNMSSLELGDSALYFCASSTEQGTDTQYFGPGTRLTVL.

The CDR3 sequence is CASSVAVNTGELFF. CDR3 bases: TGTGCCAGCAGCGTAGCGGTGAACACCGGGGAGCTGTTTTTT. This sequence joins TRBV9 and TRBJ2-2; D remains ambiguous. Trimming stripped 0 bases from V and 1 base from J, with 4 bases between. Per germline, CDR1 SGDLS and CDR2 YYNGEE. The CDR3 is 14 residues long.

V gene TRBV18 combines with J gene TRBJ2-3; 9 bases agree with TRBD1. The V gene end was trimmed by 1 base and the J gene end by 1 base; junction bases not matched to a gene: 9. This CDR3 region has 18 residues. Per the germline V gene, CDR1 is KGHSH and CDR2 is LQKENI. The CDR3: CASSPLLTGGYGTDTQYF. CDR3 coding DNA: TGTGCCAGCTCACCACTTCTGACAGGGGGATATGGCACAGATACGCAGTATTTT.

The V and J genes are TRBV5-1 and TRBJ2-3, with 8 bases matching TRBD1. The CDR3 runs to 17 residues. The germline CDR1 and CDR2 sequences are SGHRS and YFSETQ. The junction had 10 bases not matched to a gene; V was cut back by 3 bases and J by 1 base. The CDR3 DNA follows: TGCGCCAGCAGCTACTCCGCGGACAGGGCGGGCACAGATACGCAGTATTTT. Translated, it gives CASSYSADRAGTDTQYF.

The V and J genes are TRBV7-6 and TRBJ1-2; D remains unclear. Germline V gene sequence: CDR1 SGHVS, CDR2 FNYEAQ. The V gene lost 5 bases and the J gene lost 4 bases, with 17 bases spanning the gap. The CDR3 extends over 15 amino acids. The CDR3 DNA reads TGTGCCAGCAGCCCAGCTCAGGCCGAAATCTATGGCTACACCTTC. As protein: CASSPAQAEIYGYTF.

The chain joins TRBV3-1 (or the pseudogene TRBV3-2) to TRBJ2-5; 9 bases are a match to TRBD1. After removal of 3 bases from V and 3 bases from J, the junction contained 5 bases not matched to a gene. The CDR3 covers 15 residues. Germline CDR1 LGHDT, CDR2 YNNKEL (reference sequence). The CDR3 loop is CASSQMTGGEETQYF. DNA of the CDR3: TGTGCCAGCAGCCAGATGACAGGGGGTGAAGAGACCCAGTACTTC.

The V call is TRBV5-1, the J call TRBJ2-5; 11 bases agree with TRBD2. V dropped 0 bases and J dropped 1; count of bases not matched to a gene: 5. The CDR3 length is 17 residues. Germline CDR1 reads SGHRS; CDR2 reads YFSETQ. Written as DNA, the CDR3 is TGCGCCAGCAGCTTGGCATTAGCGGGAGGGAGCCAAGAGACCCAGTACTTC. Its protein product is CASSLALAGGSQETQYF.

The CDR3 protein is CAISRGASVSTGELFF. For the CDR3, the DNA is TGTGCCATCAGTCGAGGGGCTAGCGTAAGCACCGGGGAGCTGTTTTTT. V usage is TRBV10-3 and J usage is TRBJ2-2, with D possibly TRBD2 on 6 matching bases. V lost 5 bases and J lost 4, with 17 bases in between. Looked up from germline, CDR1 is ENHRY and CDR2 is SYGVKD. CDR3 length equals 16 residues.

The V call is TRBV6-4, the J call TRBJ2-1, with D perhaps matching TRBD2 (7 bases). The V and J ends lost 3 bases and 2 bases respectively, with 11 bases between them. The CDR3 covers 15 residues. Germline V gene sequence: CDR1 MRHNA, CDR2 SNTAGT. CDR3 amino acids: CASSESGGAYNEQFF. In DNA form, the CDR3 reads TGTGCCAGCAGTGAGTCGGGGGGCGCCTACAATGAGCAGTTCTTC.

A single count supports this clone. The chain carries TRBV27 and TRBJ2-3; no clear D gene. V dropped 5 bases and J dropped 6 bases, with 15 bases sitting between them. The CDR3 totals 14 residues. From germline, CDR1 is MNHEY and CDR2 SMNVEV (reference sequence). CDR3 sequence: CASSPRSLRDTQYF. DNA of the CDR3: TGTGCCAGCAGTCCTCGGAGTCTGAGGGATACGCAGTATTTT.

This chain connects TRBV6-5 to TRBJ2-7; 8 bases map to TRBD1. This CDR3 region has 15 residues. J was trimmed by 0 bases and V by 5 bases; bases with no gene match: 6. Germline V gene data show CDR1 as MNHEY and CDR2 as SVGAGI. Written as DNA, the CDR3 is TGTGCCAGCAGTCCTACAGGGGGGAGCTCCTACGAGCAGTACTTC. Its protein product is CASSPTGGSSYEQYF.

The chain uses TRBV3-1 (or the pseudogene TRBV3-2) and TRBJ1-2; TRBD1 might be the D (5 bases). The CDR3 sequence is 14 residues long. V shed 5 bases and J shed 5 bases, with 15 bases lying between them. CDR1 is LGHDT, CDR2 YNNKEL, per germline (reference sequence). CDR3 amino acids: CASSGASVVYGYTF. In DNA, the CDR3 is TGTGCCAGCAGCGGGGCATCAGTCGTATATGGCTACACCTTC.

CDR3 region: CASSPGLRETQYF. DNA of the CDR3: TGTGCCAGCAGTCCGGGACTCCGGGAGACCCAGTACTTC. The genes are TRBV12-3 or TRBV12-4 and TRBJ2-5; the D gene is possibly TRBD2 (6 bases). Trimming left V 5 bases short and J 5 bases short, with 12 bases between. CDR3 size: 13 residues.

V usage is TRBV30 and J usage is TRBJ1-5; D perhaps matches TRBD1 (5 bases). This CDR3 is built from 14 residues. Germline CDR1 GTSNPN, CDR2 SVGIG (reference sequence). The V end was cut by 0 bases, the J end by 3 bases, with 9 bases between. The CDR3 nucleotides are TGTGCCTGGAGTGTATCCAGGGCCAATCAGCCCCAGCATTTT. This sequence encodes CAWSVSRANQPQHF.

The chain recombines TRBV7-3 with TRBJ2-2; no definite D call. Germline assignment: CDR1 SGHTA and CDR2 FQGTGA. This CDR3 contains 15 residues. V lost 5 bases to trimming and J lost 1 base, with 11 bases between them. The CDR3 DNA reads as TGTGCCAGCAGCGCTAGTGCTAGGAACACCGGGGAGCTGTTTTTT. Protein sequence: CASSASARNTGELFF.

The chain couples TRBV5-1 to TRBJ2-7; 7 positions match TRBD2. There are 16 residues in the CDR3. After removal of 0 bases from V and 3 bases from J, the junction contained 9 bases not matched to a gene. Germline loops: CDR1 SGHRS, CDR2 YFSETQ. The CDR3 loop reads CASSLAGEREGYEQYF. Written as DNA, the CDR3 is TGCGCCAGCAGCTTGGCCGGGGAAAGGGAGGGCTACGAGCAGTACTTC.

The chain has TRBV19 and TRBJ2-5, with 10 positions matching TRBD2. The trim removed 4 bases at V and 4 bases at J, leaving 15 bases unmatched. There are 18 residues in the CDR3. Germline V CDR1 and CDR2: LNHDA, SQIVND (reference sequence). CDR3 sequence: CASSSRSTASGSGETQYF. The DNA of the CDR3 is TGTGCCAGTAGTAGTCGGTCTACGGCTAGCGGGAGCGGAGAGACCCAGTACTTC.

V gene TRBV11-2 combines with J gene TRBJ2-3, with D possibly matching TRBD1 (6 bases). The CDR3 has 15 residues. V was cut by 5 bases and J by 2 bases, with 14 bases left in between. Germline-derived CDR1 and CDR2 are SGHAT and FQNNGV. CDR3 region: CASSPGTTYTDTQYF. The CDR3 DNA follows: TGTGCCAGCAGCCCCGGGACAACTTACACAGATACGCAGTATTTT.

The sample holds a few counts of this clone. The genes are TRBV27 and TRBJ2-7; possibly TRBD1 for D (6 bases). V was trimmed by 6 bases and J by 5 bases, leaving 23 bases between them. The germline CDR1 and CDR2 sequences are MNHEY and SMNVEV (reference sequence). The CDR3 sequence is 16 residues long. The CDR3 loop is CASSLTTYGGADEQYF. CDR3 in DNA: TGTGCCAGCAGCTTGACAACCTATGGGGGCGCGGACGAGCAGTACTTC.

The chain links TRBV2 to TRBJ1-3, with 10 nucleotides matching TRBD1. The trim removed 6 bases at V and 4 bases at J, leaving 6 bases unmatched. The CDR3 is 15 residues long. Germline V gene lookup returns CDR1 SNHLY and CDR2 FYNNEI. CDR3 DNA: TGTGCCAGCAGCCTCCGGACAGGGGGAGGAAACACCATATATTTT. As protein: CASSLRTGGGNTIYF.

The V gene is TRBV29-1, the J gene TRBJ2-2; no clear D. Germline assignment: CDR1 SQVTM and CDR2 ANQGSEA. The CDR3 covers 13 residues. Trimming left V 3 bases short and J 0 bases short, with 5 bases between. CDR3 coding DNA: TGCAGCGTTGACCCCGCGAACACCGGGGAGCTGTTTTTT. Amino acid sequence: CSVDPANTGELFF.

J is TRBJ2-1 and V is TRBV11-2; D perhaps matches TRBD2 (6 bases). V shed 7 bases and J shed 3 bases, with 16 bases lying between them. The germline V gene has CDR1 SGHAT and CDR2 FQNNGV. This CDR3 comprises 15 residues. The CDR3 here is CASIVGSGNYNEQFF. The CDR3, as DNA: TGTGCCAGCATTGTCGGTAGCGGAAACTACAATGAGCAGTTCTTC.